This is a list of T cell receptor beta chains from one sample in a study of blood T cell repertoires in COVID-19. Measured with immunoSEQ multiplex PCR; TCRdb has only the in-frame clones, and not every one. The table records about 80,000 clones, approximately 80% of them present only once. Specimen: peripheral blood. Every receptor here comes from a man older than 75 with acute or convalescent COVID-19. CDR3s include the opening cysteine and the closing phenylalanine or tryptophan. D genes are given only for firm matches. A clone size is listed for some rows: how often the clone was seen (once, few, many), or a class if it is expanded.

j_call clone_size v_call d_call cdr3_nt cdr3_aa
TRBJ1-1 - TRBV5-4 - TGTGCCAGCAGCCCCAGGGTTTCGAACACTGAAGCTTTCTTT CASSPRVSNTEAFF
TRBJ1-6 - TRBV11-1 - TGTGCCAGCGGCCTTGACAGGCGTTCACCCCTCCACTTT CASGLDRRSPLHF
TRBJ2-5 - TRBV3-1/TRBV3-2 TRBD2 TGTGCCAGCAGCCAGGCTAGCGGGGGGGGCGGAGAGACCCAGTACTTC CASSQASGGGGETQYF
TRBJ1-4 - TRBV5-1 TRBD1 TGCGCCAGCAGCGAGGGACAGGGTGGGGAAAAACTGTTTTTT CASSEGQGGEKLFF
TRBJ1-1 - TRBV28 - TGTGCCAGCAGATACCGGGAAGAAGCTTTCTTT CASRYREEAFF
TRBJ2-2 - TRBV19 - TGTGCCAGTAGTATAAGGGGGGGTTCCAACACCGGGGAGCTGTTTTTT CASSIRGGSNTGELFF
TRBJ2-7 medium-sized TRBV4-2 TRBD2 TGTGCCAGCAGCCAGTTCACTTTGTCTAGCGGGAAGATCGAGCAGTACTTC CASSQFTLSSGKIEQYF
TRBJ2-1 few TRBV7-8 TRBD2 TGTGCCAGCAGGCCTCGAGGTAGCGGGGGACTTTACAATGAGCAGTTCTTC CASRPRGSGGLYNEQFF
TRBJ2-6 - TRBV10-3 TRBD1 TGTGCCATCAGTGGGTCTAAAGGACAGGACGGGGCCAACGTCCTGACTTTC CAISGSKGQDGANVLTF
TRBJ2-1 - TRBV2 TRBD1 TGTGCCAGCAGTAGACAGGGGGTGGATGAGCAGTTCTTC CASSRQGVDEQFF
TRBJ2-1 - TRBV2 TRBD2 TGTGCCAGCAGCGCGGGGGGGAGCTACAATGAGCAGTTCTTC CASSAGGSYNEQFF
TRBJ2-3 - TRBV5-1 - TGCGCCAGCAGCCTAGCGACTAGGTCGACAGATACGCAGTATTTT CASSLATRSTDTQYF
TRBJ1-4 once TRBV2 - TGTGCCAGCAGGGGGGCAGAAGAAAAACTGTTTTTT CASRGAEEKLFF
TRBJ1-5 few TRBV7-8 - TGTGCCAGCACCCTCGACAGTGTTAATCAGCCCCAGCATTTT CASTLDSVNQPQHF
TRBJ2-5 - TRBV5-1 TRBD2 TGCGCCAGCAGCTTGTCTGTCCTAGCGGACGCAGAGACCCAGTACTTC CASSLSVLADAETQYF
TRBJ1-1 - TRBV20-1 - TGCAGTGCTAGTTTAGTCCCGAACACTGAAGCTTTCTTT CSASLVPNTEAFF
TRBJ2-1 - TRBV11-2 TRBD2 TGTGCCAGCAGCTTTAGAGCGGGGGCCTACAATGAGCAGTTCTTC CASSFRAGAYNEQFF
TRBJ1-5 - TRBV20-1 - TGCAGTGCTAGTCCTGGGGGAGGGCAGCCCCAGCATTTT CSASPGGGQPQHF
TRBJ1-4 - TRBV4-1 - TGCGCCAGCAGCATTCGAAACAGGGAGACTAATGAAAAACTGTTTTTT CASSIRNRETNEKLFF
TRBJ2-7 - TRBV18 TRBD2 TGTGCCAGCTCACCCGGCGGGGGAACCTACGAGCAGTACTTC CASSPGGGTYEQYF
TRBJ1-6 - TRBV6-5 - TGTGCCAGCAGTCCACGTAGCTCCTATAATTCACCCCTCCACTTT CASSPRSSYNSPLHF
TRBJ1-2 - TRBV20-1 TRBD1 TGCAGTGCTAGTGGGGGACAGAACTATGGCTACACCTTC CSASGGQNYGYTF
TRBJ2-2 once TRBV19 TRBD2 TGTGCCAGTAGTAAAAGCGGGGGCTTGAACACCGGGGAGCTGTTTTTT CASSKSGGLNTGELFF
TRBJ1-4 - TRBV6-5 - TGTGCCAGCAGTTTACGCACAGCCGCAACTAATGAAAAACTGTTTTTT CASSLRTAATNEKLFF
TRBJ2-1 - TRBV21-1 - TGTGCCAGCAGCAAACAGGGGGCGGGCAATGAGCAGTTCTTC CASSKQGAGNEQFF
TRBJ1-2 once TRBV19 - TGTGCCAGTAGTGTACACCAAGGGGGGGCAGGGGACGGCTATGGCTACACCTTC CASSVHQGGAGDGYGYTF
TRBJ2-3 - TRBV6-5 - TGTGCCAGCAGTACCCGGACAGAACCCACAGATACGCAGTATTTT CASSTRTEPTDTQYF
TRBJ1-1 - TRBV7-9 TRBD1 TGTGCCAGCAGCGATGGGACAGCGAACACTGAAGCTTTCTTT CASSDGTANTEAFF
TRBJ1-1 - TRBV6-6 TRBD1 TGTGCCAGCAGCCCCGGTTACAGGGGGCGGAACACTGAAGCTTTCTTT CASSPGYRGRNTEAFF
TRBJ2-7 once TRBV12-3/TRBV12-4 - TGTGCCAGCAGTTTAAGGACAGATTACGAGCAGTACTTC CASSLRTDYEQYF
TRBJ1-5 - TRBV6-5 - TGTGCCAGCAGGACAGGACTTAGCAATCAGCCCCAGCATTTT CASRTGLSNQPQHF
TRBJ1-4 large TRBV21-1 - TGTGCCAGCAGCAAAGGAGCGGCCCACCAGGATAATGAAAAACTGTTTTTT CASSKGAAHQDNEKLFF
TRBJ2-2 - TRBV7-9 TRBD2 TGTGCCAGCAGCTTAGGACTAGCGGGGGGACCTCTCACCGGGGAGCTGTTTTTT CASSLGLAGGPLTGELFF
TRBJ1-1 - TRBV14 - TGTGCCAGCAGCCAACCCGTGTCGGGGGGCCGGCTAAACACTGAAGCTTTCTTT CASSQPVSGGRLNTEAFF
TRBJ1-4 - TRBV30 - TGTGCCTGGACCAACTTCGGTGAAAAACTGTTTTTT CAWTNFGEKLFF
TRBJ2-5 - TRBV25-1 TRBD2 TGTGCCAGCAGTGAATATGCTAGCGGATACCAAGAGACCCAGTACTTC CASSEYASGYQETQYF
TRBJ1-4 once TRBV5-1 - TGCGCCAGCAGCTTGGACAGGACAGAAGAAAAACTGTTTTTT CASSLDRTEEKLFF
TRBJ1-2 - TRBV9 TRBD1 TGTGCCAGCAGCGTGGAGACAGGGAACTATGGCTACACCTTC CASSVETGNYGYTF
TRBJ1-1 once TRBV5-5 - TGTGCCAGCAGCTTTGGGCAGGCGAACACTGAAGCTTTCTTT CASSFGQANTEAFF
TRBJ1-1 - TRBV2 - TGTGCCAGCAGTGAAGCGCTCGGCACTGAAGCTTTCTTT CASSEALGTEAFF
TRBJ2-3 - TRBV25-1 TRBD2 TGTGCCAGCAAGCGGGGGAACACAGATACGCAGTATTTT CASKRGNTDTQYF
TRBJ2-1 - TRBV6-5 - TGTGCCAGCGGGGGAGGCCTAGGCAATGAGCAGTTCTTC CASGGGLGNEQFF
TRBJ2-7 - TRBV5-1 TRBD1 TGCGCCAGCAGCTATTCCGGGACAGGAGGGTTCGAGCAGTACTTC CASSYSGTGGFEQYF
TRBJ1-4 - TRBV20-1 - TGCAGTGCGCCAACCAGGGAAAAACTGTTTTTT CSAPTREKLFF
TRBJ2-7 - TRBV15 - TGTGCCACCAGCAGACCTTCTAGGACAGTCTTCGAGCAGTACTTC CATSRPSRTVFEQYF
TRBJ2-2 - TRBV27 TRBD2 TGTGCCAGCAGTTTATTCCCCCCAGCGGGGGCGAACACCGGGGAGCTGTTTTTT CASSLFPPAGANTGELFF
TRBJ1-6 - TRBV5-1 TRBD1 TGCGCCAGCAGCTTGGCCGTTTCTTCCGACAGGGGTACTTCACCCCTCCACTTT CASSLAVSSDRGTSPLHF
TRBJ1-4 - TRBV7-8 TRBD1 TGTGCCAGCAGCTCGCGGACAGGCTCCAATGAAAAACTGTTTTTT CASSSRTGSNEKLFF
TRBJ2-2 - TRBV4-2 - TGTGCCAGCAGCCCGACACAATTACCCGGGGAGCTGTTTTTT CASSPTQLPGELFF
TRBJ2-3 - TRBV3-1/TRBV3-2 TRBD2 TGTGCCAGCAGCCAAGGACTAGCGGGGGGCACAGATACGCAGTATTTT CASSQGLAGGTDTQYF